This entry describes one T cell receptor beta chain. The data were taken from a study of blood T cell repertoires in COVID-19. V lost 7 bases to trimming and J lost 8 bases, with 18 bases between them. Germline-derived CDR1 and CDR2 are SEHNR and FQNEAQ (reference sequence). The CDR3 has 15 amino acids. The assay was immunoSEQ multiplex PCR, and TCRdb's table has in-frame clones only and misses some. In the table there are 300,000 to 400,000 clones, 90% of which are singletons. This TCR derives from a man in his fifties or sixties who had recovered from COVID-19. What was sequenced was PBMCs or T cells enriched from blood (not recorded which). V usage is TRBV7-9 and J usage is TRBJ1-6, with TRBD1 as a possible D gene (6 bases). The CDR3: CASTPTGGPDSPLHF. CDR3 in DNA: TGTGCCAGCACCCCGACAGGAGGTCCAGATTCACCCCTCCACTTT.